The rows below give T cell receptor beta chains drawn from one sample of a study of preoperative IRX-2 immunotherapy in early breast cancer. Assay: immunoSEQ multiplex PCR; the TCRdb copy retains only in-frame clones and omits some. The sample has about 19,000 clones; roughly 80% are singletons. The starting material was lymph node tissue, obtained after IRX-2 immunotherapy. The receptors come from a human donor with breast cancer. Both conserved end residues are part of each CDR3. Fields, in order: clone size, J gene, D gene, V gene, CDR3 protein, CDR3 DNA. D genes are given only for firm matches. Clone size is given for some rows only: seen once, a few or many times, or a class if the clone is expanded.

clone size: NA; J gene: TRBJ2-7; D gene: NA; V gene: TRBV28; CDR3 protein: CASSFLTPVSYEQYF; CDR3 DNA: TGTGCCAGCAGTTTCCTAACTCCGGTCTCTTACGAGCAGTACTTC
clone size: once; J gene: TRBJ2-1; D gene: NA; V gene: TRBV10-2; CDR3 protein: CASSDSSASYNEQFF; CDR3 DNA: TGCGCCAGCAGTGACTCTAGCGCATCTTACAATGAGCAGTTCTTC
clone size: NA; J gene: TRBJ1-3; D gene: NA; V gene: TRBV5-1; CDR3 protein: CASSLGGALGGNTIYF; CDR3 DNA: TGCGCCAGCAGCTTGGGTGGGGCCCTTGGTGGAAACACCATATATTTT
clone size: NA; J gene: TRBJ2-4; D gene: NA; V gene: TRBV11-3; CDR3 protein: CASSPTHVRDKNIQYF; CDR3 DNA: TGTGCCAGCAGCCCCACCCACGTGAGGGATAAAAACATTCAGTACTTC
clone size: NA; J gene: TRBJ2-5; D gene: NA; V gene: TRBV6-8; CDR3 protein: CASSYPREHETQYF; CDR3 DNA: TGTGCCAGCAGTTACCCCAGGGAACACGAGACCCAGTACTTC
clone size: once; J gene: TRBJ2-7; D gene: NA; V gene: TRBV28; CDR3 protein: CASSLEVYYEQYF; CDR3 DNA: TGTGCCAGCAGTTTGGAGGTATACTACGAGCAGTACTTC
clone size: NA; J gene: TRBJ2-5; D gene: NA; V gene: TRBV10-2; CDR3 protein: CASSESSLAIRKTQYF; CDR3 DNA: TGCGCCAGCAGTGAGTCGAGTCTAGCGATAAGAAAGACCCAGTACTTC
clone size: NA; J gene: TRBJ2-7; D gene: TRBD1; V gene: TRBV18; CDR3 protein: CASSPGTGQGVYEQYF; CDR3 DNA: TGTGCCAGCTCACCTGGGACGGGACAGGGGGTCTACGAGCAGTACTTC
clone size: NA; J gene: TRBJ1-1; D gene: TRBD1; V gene: TRBV11-3; CDR3 protein: CASSFRGRNTEAFF; CDR3 DNA: TGTGCCAGCAGCTTCAGGGGGCGGAACACTGAAGCTTTCTTT
clone size: NA; J gene: TRBJ1-2; D gene: TRBD1; V gene: TRBV25-1; CDR3 protein: CASNAGQGYGYTF; CDR3 DNA: TGTGCCAGCAACGCGGGACAGGGTTATGGCTACACCTTC
clone size: NA; J gene: TRBJ1-2; D gene: NA; V gene: TRBV6-8; CDR3 protein: CASRTVGVNYGYTF; CDR3 DNA: TGTGCCAGCAGGACAGTAGGGGTAAACTATGGCTACACCTTC